The clone carrying this T cell receptor (beta chain) was seen at least ten times. TCRdb passed the PCR reads through MiXCR, listing each CDR3 protein once. The table has just under 650,000 distinct CDR3 sequences, roughly 21% seen once. This sample stems from a study of molecular identifiers for immune sequencing clone quantification. The TCR was taken from a human donor in good health. Some libraries in this study had Jurkat cell RNA spiked in. Sequenced sample: naive CD8+ T cells from blood, with Jurkat cell RNA spiked in. Subset here: FACS-sorted CD8+CD4-CCR7+CD45RA+ naive T cells.

CDR3 protein: CASSPTGQAIYEQYF. CDR3 bases: TGTGCCAGCAGCCCTACGGGACAGGCGATCTACGAGCAGTACTTC. V usage is TRBV7-9 and J usage is TRBJ2-7; 8 bases are a match to TRBD1. The CDR3 spans 15 residues. Per germline, CDR1 SEHNR and CDR2 FQNEAQ (reference sequence). V lost 5 bases and J lost 3; bases outside the gene matches: 9.